Shown below are 9 T cell receptor beta chains from a single sample sequenced in a study of response to subunit inactivated influenza vaccine. TCRdb processed the RT-PCR reads anew with MiXCR; each CDR3 protein has one entry. The table records more than 500,000 distinct CDR3 sequences, about 11% of them present only once. The data also belong to a second study, concerning T cells expressing NK-cell markers. As that report states: Libraries used 5'RACE template switching adding universal primer site and UMIs.

This specimen was PBMCs from blood, taken on the day of vaccination. These receptors were collected from a man aged 50 or older who received an inactivated influenza vaccine.

The chain has TRBV6-2 or TRBV6-3 and TRBJ2-1, with no clear D. V was cut by 0 bases and J by 0 bases, with 6 bases left in between. CDR1 is MNHEY and CDR2 is SVGEGT in the germline V gene. The CDR3 loop spans 15 amino acids. This CDR3 reads CASSYSYYSYNEQFF. The CDR3 DNA sequence: TGTGCCAGCAGTTACTCTTACTACTCCTACAATGAGCAGTTCTTC.

This clonotype was detected a few times. V usage is TRBV20-1 and J usage is TRBJ2-7, with TRBD1 matching over 10 bases. After removal of 3 bases from V and 4 bases from J, the junction contained 12 bases not matched to a gene. The CDR3 length is 16 residues. Germline V lookup: CDR1 DFQATT, CDR2 SNEGSKA (reference sequence). For the CDR3, the DNA is TGCAGTGCTAGTGGCCCCCGACAGGGGGCCTGGTACGAGCAGTACTTC. Residues: CSASGPRQGAWYEQYF.

This chain uses TRBV28 with TRBJ1-2; a possible D gene is TRBD1 (6 bases). With 6 bases removed from V and 8 bases from J, the gap between germline ends came to 13 bases. Germline V gene lookup returns CDR1 MDHEN and CDR2 SYDVKM. The CDR3 consists of 12 residues. The CDR3 sequence: CASSPGQWGYTF. The CDR3 DNA follows: TGTGCCAGCAGCCCGGGACAATGGGGCTACACCTTC.

This clonotype has at least ten counts. The chain recombines TRBV29-1 with TRBJ2-5, with 10 bases that match TRBD2. The CDR3 has 15 residues. Trimming removed 3 bases from V and 1 base from J; junction bases left unmatched: 5. CDR1 is SQVTM and CDR2 is ANQGSEA in the germline V gene. CDR3 protein: CSVDGLAGVQETQYF. CDR3 DNA: TGCAGCGTTGACGGGCTAGCGGGAGTCCAAGAGACCCAGTACTTC.

The V gene is TRBV2, the J gene TRBJ1-1; D is ambiguous. V was clipped by 8 bases and J by 0 bases, with 7 bases between them. Looked up from germline, CDR1 is SNHLY and CDR2 is FYNNEI. The CDR3 is 12 amino acids. The CDR3 region has the DNA TGTGCCAGCGAAGGAATGAACACTGAAGCTTTCTTT. Translating it yields CASEGMNTEAFF. Filled out from reference TRBV2 and TRBJ1-1, the complete variable domain reads EPEVTQTPSHQVTQMGQEVILRCVPISNHLYFYWYRQILGQKVEFLVSFYNNEISEKSEIFDDQFSVERPDGSNFTLKIRSTKLEDSAMYFCASEGMNTEAFFGQGTRLTVV.

The chain combines TRBV12-3 or TRBV12-4 with TRBJ1-1; D gene unclear. Trimming left V 0 bases short and J 0 bases short, with 8 bases between. This CDR3 has 15 amino acids. CDR3 amino acids: CASSLAGRLNTEAFF. The CDR3 coding sequence is TGTGCCAGCAGTTTAGCTGGAAGGTTGAACACTGAAGCTTTCTTT.

This chain joins TRBV7-8 and TRBJ2-1, with 9 bases that match TRBD2. Trimming cost V 6 bases and J 0 bases; bases outside gene matches: 15. The V gene's germline CDR1 is SGHVS and CDR2 FQNEAQ. The CDR3 has 19 amino acids. CDR3 region: CASRPGGRARLSSYNEQFF. CDR3 coding DNA: TGTGCCAGCAGACCAGGCGGGAGGGCCCGCCTGAGCTCCTACAATGAGCAGTTCTTC. Full variable domain (outside the CDR3, taken from reference TRBV7-8 and TRBJ2-1): GAGVSQSPRYKVAKRGQDVALRCDPISGHVSLFWYQQALGQGPEFLTYFQNEAQLDKSGLPSDRFFAERPEGSVSTLKIQRTQQEDSAVYLCASRPGGRARLSSYNEQFFGPGTRLTVL.

This sequence joins TRBV4-2 and TRBJ2-5; D is perhaps TRBD2 (5 bases). Germline lookup yields CDR1 LGHNA and CDR2 YNFKEQ. The CDR3 length is 13 residues. The V and J ends lost 6 bases and 5 bases respectively, with 13 bases between them. The CDR3 reads CASSGLGVETQYF. For the CDR3, the DNA is TGTGCCAGCAGTGGACTCGGCGTGGAGACCCAGTACTTC.

The chain combines TRBV13 with TRBJ2-3; D call uncertain. V dropped 8 bases and J dropped 5 bases, with 14 bases sitting between them. Germline CDR1 reads PRHDT; CDR2 reads FYEKMQ (reference sequence). This CDR3 is built from 13 residues. This CDR3 reads CASGPGPIDTQYF. CDR3 nucleotides: TGTGCCAGCGGCCCCGGGCCCATAGATACGCAGTATTTT.